This T cell receptor (beta chain) was obtained from a study of T cells in narcolepsy. Overall study: Enrolled donors included narcolepsy type 1 or type 2 patients and healthy controls. The study's findings and limits: Autoreactive clone sequences were missing from some blood memory CD4+ repertoires. Autoreactive HCRT-specific and TRIB2-specific clonotypes were marked in same-patient CSF-versus-blood CD4+ comparisons. Healthy controls reportedly lacked the autoreactive clonotypes serially found in patients' blood.

Generated by immunoSEQ multiplex PCR, the TCRdb table keeps only in-frame clones and is missing some. In the table there are tens of thousands of clones, just over 90% of which are singletons. The CDR3 sequence is 15 residues long. Trimming removed 4 bases from V and 8 bases from J; junction bases left unmatched: 7. Germline V gives CDR1 MGHRA, CDR2 YSYEKL. In regard to this clone: The antigen remains unidentified.

This rearrangement joins TRBV4-1 to TRBJ1-4, with 10 bases matching TRBD1. The material sequenced was CD45RA- memory CD4+ T cells from PBMCs. This sequence originates from a human donor with narcolepsy. The chain's CDR3 is CASSPAGTGAEKLFF. The CDR3 DNA reads as TGCGCCAGCAGCCCAGCCGGGACAGGGGCCGAAAAACTGTTTTTT.